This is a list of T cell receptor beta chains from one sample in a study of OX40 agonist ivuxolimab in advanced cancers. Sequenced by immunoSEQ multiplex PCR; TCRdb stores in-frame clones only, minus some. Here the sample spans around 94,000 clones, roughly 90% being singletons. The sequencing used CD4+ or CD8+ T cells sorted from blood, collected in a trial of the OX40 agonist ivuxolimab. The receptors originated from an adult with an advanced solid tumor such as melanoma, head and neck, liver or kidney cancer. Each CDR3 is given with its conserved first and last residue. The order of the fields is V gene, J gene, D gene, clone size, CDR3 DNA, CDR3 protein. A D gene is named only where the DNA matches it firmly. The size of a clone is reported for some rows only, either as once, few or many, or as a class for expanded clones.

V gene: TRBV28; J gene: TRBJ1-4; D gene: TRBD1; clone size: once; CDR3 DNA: TGTGCCAGCAGGAAGGACAGGGGGTTAGAAAAACTGTTTTTT; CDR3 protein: CASRKDRGLEKLFF
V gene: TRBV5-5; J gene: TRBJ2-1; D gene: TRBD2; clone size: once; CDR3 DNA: TGTGCCAGCAGCTTGGTTAGCGGGGGATACAATGAGCAGTTCTTC; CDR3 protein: CASSLVSGGYNEQFF
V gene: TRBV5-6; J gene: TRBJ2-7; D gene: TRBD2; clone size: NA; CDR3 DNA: TGTGCCAGCAGCGATCATCCCGGGACTAGCGGGAGGGTTTTGTACGAGCAGTACTTC; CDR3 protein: CASSDHPGTSGRVLYEQYF
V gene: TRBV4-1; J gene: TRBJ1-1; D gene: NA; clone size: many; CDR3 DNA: TGCGCCAGCAGCCGCGGGCGTGTGATGAACACTGAAGCTTTCTTT; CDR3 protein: CASSRGRVMNTEAFF
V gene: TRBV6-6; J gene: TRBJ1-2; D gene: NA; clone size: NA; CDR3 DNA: TGTGCCAGCAGTTACTCTGCGGGGGGCAGAAGTGGCTACACCTTC; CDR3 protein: CASSYSAGGRSGYTF
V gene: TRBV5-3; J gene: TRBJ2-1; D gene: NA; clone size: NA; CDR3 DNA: TGTGCCAGAAGCTTCTACGAGCAGTTCTTC; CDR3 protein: CARSFYEQFF
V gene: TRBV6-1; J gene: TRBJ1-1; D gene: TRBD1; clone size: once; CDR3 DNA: TGTGCCAGCAGTGGCGACAGGGGCGTCTTGGACACTGAAGCTTTCTTT; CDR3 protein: CASSGDRGVLDTEAFF
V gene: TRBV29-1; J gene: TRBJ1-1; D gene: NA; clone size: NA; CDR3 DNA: TGCAGCGTTGAGGACAGAGTGAACACTGAAGCTTTCTTT; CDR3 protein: CSVEDRVNTEAFF
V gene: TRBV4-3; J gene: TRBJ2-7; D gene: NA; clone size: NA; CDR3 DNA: TGCGCCAGCAGCCAAGATCTCACCGGGACCTACCTTTACGAGCAGTACTTC; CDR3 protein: CASSQDLTGTYLYEQYF
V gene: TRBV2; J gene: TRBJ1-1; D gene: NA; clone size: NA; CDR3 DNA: TGTGCCAGCCTTGAAGCTTTCTTT; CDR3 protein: CASLEAFF
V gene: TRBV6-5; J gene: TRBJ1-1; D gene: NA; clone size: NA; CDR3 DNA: TGTGCCAGCGGAACTTCGGTGAACACTGAAGCTTTCTTT; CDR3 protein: CASGTSVNTEAFF
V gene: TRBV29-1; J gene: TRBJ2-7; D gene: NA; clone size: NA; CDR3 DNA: TGCAGCGTTGAAGACGGGCAGGGTAGCTACGAGCAGTACTTC; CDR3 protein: CSVEDGQGSYEQYF
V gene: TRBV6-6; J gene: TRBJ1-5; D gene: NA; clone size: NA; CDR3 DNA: TGTGCCAGCAGTTCGGGGTGGGGTGGAGATCAGCCCCAGCATTTT; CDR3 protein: CASSSGWGGDQPQHF
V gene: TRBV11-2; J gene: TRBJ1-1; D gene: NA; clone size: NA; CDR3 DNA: TGTGCCAGCAGCTTGTCCCCAGGGTGGAACACTGAAGCTTTCTTT; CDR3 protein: CASSLSPGWNTEAFF
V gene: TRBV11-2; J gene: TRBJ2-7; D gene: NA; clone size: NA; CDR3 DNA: TGTGCCAGCAGCGCCTCTGGGGGGTACGAGCAGTACTTC; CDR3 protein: CASSASGGYEQYF
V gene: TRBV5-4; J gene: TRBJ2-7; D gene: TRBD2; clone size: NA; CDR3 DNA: TGTGCCAGTTCCAGCGGGGGGTCCGGAGAGTACTTC; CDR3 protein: CASSSGGSGEYF
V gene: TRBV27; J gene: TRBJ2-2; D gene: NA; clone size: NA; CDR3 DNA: TGTGCCAGCAGTTTACAGGGAACCGGGGAGCTGTTTTTT; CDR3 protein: CASSLQGTGELFF
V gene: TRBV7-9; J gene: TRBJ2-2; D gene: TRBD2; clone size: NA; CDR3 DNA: TGTGCCAGCAGCCGGACTAGCGGGAGAAAAAACACCGGGGAGCTGTTTTTT; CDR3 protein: CASSRTSGRKNTGELFF
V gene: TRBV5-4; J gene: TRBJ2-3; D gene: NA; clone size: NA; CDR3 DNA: TGTGCCAGCAGCTTAGAAGCTCCCAGCTCAGATACGCAGTATTTT; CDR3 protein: CASSLEAPSSDTQYF
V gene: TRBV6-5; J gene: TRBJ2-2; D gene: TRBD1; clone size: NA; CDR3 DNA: TGTGCCAGCAGGGGACAGGGGTATTGGGGGGAGCTGTTTTTT; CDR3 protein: CASRGQGYWGELFF
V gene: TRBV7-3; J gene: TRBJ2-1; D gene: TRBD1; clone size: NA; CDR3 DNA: TGTGCCAGCAGCTTAAACCCCCCAACCGGGACAGGGGGCGTCGCGCATGGTGATGAGCAGTTCTTC; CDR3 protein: CASSLNPPTGTGGVAHGDEQFF
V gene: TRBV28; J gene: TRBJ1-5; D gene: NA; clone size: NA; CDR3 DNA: TGTGCCAGCAGTTTTTGGGCAGTTGGGAATCAGCCCCAGCATTTT; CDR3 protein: CASSFWAVGNQPQHF
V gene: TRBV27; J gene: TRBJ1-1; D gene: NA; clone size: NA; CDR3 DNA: TGTGCCAGCAGTTTATCGCCATTCGGGCTGAACACTGAAGCTTTCTTT; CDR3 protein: CASSLSPFGLNTEAFF
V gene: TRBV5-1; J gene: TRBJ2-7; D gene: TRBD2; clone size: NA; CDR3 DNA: TGCGCCAGCAGGGAAGGGGCTAGCGGCGCCTACGAGCAGTACTTC; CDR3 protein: CASREGASGAYEQYF
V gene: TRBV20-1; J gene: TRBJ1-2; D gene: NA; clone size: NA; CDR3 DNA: TGCAGTGCAGGTGGCTACACCTTC; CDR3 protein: CSAGGYTF
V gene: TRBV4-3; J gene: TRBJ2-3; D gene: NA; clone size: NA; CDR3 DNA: TGCGCCAGCAGCCGTGGACTACAGGTGCTATCTAGCACAGATACGCAGTATTTT; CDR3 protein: CASSRGLQVLSSTDTQYF
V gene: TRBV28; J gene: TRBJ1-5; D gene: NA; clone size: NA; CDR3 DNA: TGTGCCAGCAGTTTAGAGTTGAGGGCGACTGGGCCCCAGCATTTT; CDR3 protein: CASSLELRATGPQHF
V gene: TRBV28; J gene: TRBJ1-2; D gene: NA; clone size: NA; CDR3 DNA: TGTGCCAGCAGTTTTTCCAAAGAGGGTGACTATGGCTACACCTTC; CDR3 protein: CASSFSKEGDYGYTF
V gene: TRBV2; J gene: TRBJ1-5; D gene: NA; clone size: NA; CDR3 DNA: TGTGCCAGCAGTGAAGGAGATCAGCCCCAGCATTTT; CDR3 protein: CASSEGDQPQHF
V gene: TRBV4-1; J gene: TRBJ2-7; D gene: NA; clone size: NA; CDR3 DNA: TGCGCCAGCAGCCACGAGGACAGTACCTCCTACGAGCAGTACTTC; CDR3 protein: CASSHEDSTSYEQYF
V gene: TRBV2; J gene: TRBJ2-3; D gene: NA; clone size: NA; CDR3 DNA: TGTGCCAGCAGGCAGGACGCATCGCTCACAGATACGCAGTATTTT; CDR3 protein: CASRQDASLTDTQYF
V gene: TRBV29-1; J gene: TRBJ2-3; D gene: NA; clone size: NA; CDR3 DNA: TGCAGCGTTGTGGAAGATACGCAGTATTTT; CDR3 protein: CSVVEDTQYF
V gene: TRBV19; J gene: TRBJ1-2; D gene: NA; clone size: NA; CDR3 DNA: TGTGCCAGTAGTATAGCATCGCCGACAGGCTATGGCTACACCTTC; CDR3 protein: CASSIASPTGYGYTF
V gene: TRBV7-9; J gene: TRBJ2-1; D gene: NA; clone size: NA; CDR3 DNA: TGTGCCAGCAGCCCCGATACACCCATACGGGAGTCGAACTACAATGAGCAGTTCTTC; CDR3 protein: CASSPDTPIRESNYNEQFF
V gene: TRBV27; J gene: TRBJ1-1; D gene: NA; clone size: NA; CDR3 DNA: TGTGCCAGCAGTTCTATGATGGGCCTCACTGAAGCTTTCTTT; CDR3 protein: CASSSMMGLTEAFF
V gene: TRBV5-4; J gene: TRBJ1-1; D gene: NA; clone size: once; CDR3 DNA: TGTGCCAGCAGCTTGGTGCAGGGCAGCACTGAAGCTTTCTTT; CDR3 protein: CASSLVQGSTEAFF
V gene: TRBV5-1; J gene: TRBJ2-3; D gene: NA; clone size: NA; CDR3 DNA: TGCGCCAGCAGCTTAGAGAAGGGGGAAGATACGCAGTATTTT; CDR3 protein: CASSLEKGEDTQYF
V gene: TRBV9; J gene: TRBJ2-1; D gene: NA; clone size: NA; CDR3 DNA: TGTGCCAGCAGCGGCCGGGACTCTTCCTACAATGAGCAGTTCTTC; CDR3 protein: CASSGRDSSYNEQFF
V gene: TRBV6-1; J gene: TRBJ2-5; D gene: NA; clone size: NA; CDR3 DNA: TGTGCCAGCACACCCGGACAGACCCAGTACTTC; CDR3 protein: CASTPGQTQYF
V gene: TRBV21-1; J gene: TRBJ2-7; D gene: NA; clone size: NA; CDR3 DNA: TGTGCCAGCAGCATCAGGGCAGGATCGGGTGAGCAGTACTTC; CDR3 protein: CASSIRAGSGEQYF
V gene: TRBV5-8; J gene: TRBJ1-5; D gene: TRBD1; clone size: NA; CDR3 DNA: TGTGCCAGCAGCGGGACAGGGGACTATCAGCCCCAGCATTTT; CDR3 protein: CASSGTGDYQPQHF
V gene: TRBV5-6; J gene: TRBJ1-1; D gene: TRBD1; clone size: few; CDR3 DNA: TGTGCCAGCGCCTTATCGGGACAGCTGGAAGCTTTCTTT; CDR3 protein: CASALSGQLEAFF
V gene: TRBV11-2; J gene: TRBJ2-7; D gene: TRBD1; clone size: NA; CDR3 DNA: TGTGCCAGCAGCTTAGCCGGGACAGCAACAGGGATTGGCTACGAGCAGTACTTC; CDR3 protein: CASSLAGTATGIGYEQYF
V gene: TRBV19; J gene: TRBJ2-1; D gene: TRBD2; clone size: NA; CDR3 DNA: TGTGCCAGTAATGTGGGCGGGGGGTACAATGAGCAGTTCTTC; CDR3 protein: CASNVGGGYNEQFF
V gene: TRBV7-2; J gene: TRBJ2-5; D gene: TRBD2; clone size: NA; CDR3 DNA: TGTGCCAGCAGCTTCGGACTAGCGTGGGAGACCCAGTACTTC; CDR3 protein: CASSFGLAWETQYF
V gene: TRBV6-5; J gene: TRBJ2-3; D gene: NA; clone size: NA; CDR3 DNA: TGTGCCAGCAGGAAAGGGTCGACAGATACGCAGTATTTT; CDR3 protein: CASRKGSTDTQYF